This T cell receptor (beta chain) is drawn from a study of response to subunit inactivated influenza vaccine. Findings of the study overall: Every seasonal influenza vaccination brings in few new T cells, the authors suggested.

Worth noting for this clonotype: Its antigen remains unidentified.

This CDR3 spans 15 amino acids. V shed 4 bases and J 4 bases; nucleotides not matched to a gene: 6. Germline lookup yields CDR1 MGHRA and CDR2 YSYEKL. From the RT-PCR reads, TCRdb called clonotypes with MiXCR, one entry per CDR3 protein. Of 450,000 to 550,000 distinct CDR3 sequences detected, roughly 27% appear once; the ten largest clones hold less than 2.5%. Here the sequenced sample was CD4+ T cells sorted from PBMCs, taken about 5 days after vaccination. The chain couples TRBV4-1 to TRBJ1-4; 7 nucleotides match TRBD1. The origin of this receptor is a man aged 50-59 years who received an inactivated influenza vaccine. The CDR3 nucleotides are TGCGCCAGCAGCCCGGGGACAGTAGTTAATGAAAAACTGTTTTTT. Translated, it gives CASSPGTVVNEKLFF.